The 7 T cell receptor beta chains below all came from one sample that was sequenced in a study of blood T cell repertoires in COVID-19. The data were produced by immunoSEQ multiplex PCR, yet TCRdb's version contains in-frame clones alone and is incomplete. This sample has about 170,000 clones, with roughly 80% found just once. Sequences were obtained from PBMCs or T cells enriched from blood (not recorded which). The origin of the receptors is a woman between 50 and 59 years old who had recovered from COVID-19.

The chain recombines TRBV11-2 with TRBJ2-3; D perhaps matches TRBD1 (5 bases). The germline V gene has CDR1 SGHAT and CDR2 FQNNGV. V was cut by 4 bases and J by 3 bases, with 14 bases left in between. This CDR3 is 15 amino acids long. The DNA of the CDR3 is TGTGCCAGCAGCTGGGCAGGGTCTGGGACAGATACGCAGTATTTT. The encoded protein is CASSWAGSGTDTQYF.

The rearrangement uses TRBV5-4 and TRBJ2-1, with 7 nucleotides matching TRBD2. The V gene's germline CDR1 is SGHNT and CDR2 YYREEE (reference sequence). Trimming at V came to 1 base and at J to 3 bases, leaving 7 bases not matched to a gene. The CDR3 has 16 residues. In nucleotides, the CDR3 is TGTGCCAGCAGCTTGTATACGGGAGGACTCTACAATGAGCAGTTCTTC. Translation gives CASSLYTGGLYNEQFF.

To note about this clone: Other DNA sequences in this specimen translate into the identical CDR3. V gene TRBV19 combines with J gene TRBJ1-6; the D is unclear. V was trimmed by 1 base and J by 7 bases, leaving 8 bases between them. There are 14 residues in the CDR3. CDR1 is LNHDA and CDR2 is SQIVND in the germline V gene (reference sequence). CDR3: CASSIAVLNSPLHF. The CDR3 nucleotides are TGTGCCAGTAGTATAGCGGTCCTAAATTCACCCCTCCACTTT. The full variable domain, in which reference TRBV19 and TRBJ1-6 provide the parts outside the CDR3, is DGGITQSPKYLFRKEGQNVTLSCEQNLNHDAMYWYRQDPGQGLRLIYYSQIVNDFQKGDIAEGYSVSREKKESFPLTVTSAQKNPTAFYLCASSIAVLNSPLHFGNGTRLTVT.

The V gene is TRBV6-5, the J gene TRBJ1-3; D ambiguous. V lost 0 bases, J lost 1 base, and 7 bases lay in between. Germline V CDR1 and CDR2: MNHEY, SVGAGI. The CDR3 totals 15 residues. In DNA form, the CDR3 reads TGTGCCAGCAGTTACTCGACGGGATCTGGAAACACCATATATTTT. Protein product: CASSYSTGSGNTIYF.

This chain uses TRBV7-8 with TRBJ2-1; 7 bases fit TRBD1. The CDR3 sequence is 15 residues long. V shed 5 bases and J 2 bases; nucleotides not matched to a gene: 6. The germline gives CDR1 SGHVS, CDR2 FQNEAQ. This CDR3 reads CASSVDRVAYNEQFF. DNA of the CDR3: TGTGCCAGCAGCGTTGACAGGGTTGCCTACAATGAGCAGTTCTTC.

This sequence joins TRBV5-4 and TRBJ2-7; D is possibly TRBD1 (5 bases). Germline CDR1 and CDR2: SGHNT and YYREEE (reference sequence). Trimming took off 0 bases at V and 3 bases at J, with 13 bases between the two ends. CDR3 size: 15 residues. The chain's CDR3 is CASSLGQGTIYEQYV. CDR3 sequence (DNA): TGTGCCAGCAGCTTGGGTCAGGGTACGATCTACGAGCAGTACGTC.

This chain joins TRBV11-2 and TRBJ2-7; D perhaps matches TRBD2 (6 bases). CDR3 length: 15 residues. Germline assignment: CDR1 SGHAT and CDR2 FQNNGV. V lost 3 bases, J lost 3 bases, and 15 bases lay in between. The CDR3 DNA sequence: TGTGCCAGCAGCTTTGCGCCGGGGACTGGCTACGAGCAGTACGTC. Protein sequence: CASSFAPGTGYEQYV.